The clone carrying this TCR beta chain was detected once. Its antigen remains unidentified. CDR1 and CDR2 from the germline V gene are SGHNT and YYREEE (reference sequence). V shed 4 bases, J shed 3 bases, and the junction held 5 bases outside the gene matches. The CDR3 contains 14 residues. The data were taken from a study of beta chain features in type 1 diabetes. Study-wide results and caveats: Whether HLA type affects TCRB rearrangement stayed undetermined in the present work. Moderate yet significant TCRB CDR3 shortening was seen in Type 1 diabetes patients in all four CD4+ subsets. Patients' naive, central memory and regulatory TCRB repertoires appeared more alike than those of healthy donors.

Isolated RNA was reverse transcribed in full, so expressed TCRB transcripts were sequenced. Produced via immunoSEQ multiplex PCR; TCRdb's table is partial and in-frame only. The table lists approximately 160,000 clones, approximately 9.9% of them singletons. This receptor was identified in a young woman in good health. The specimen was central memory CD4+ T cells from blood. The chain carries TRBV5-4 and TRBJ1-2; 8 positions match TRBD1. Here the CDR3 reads CASSPQGVDYGYTF. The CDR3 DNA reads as TGTGCCAGCAGCCCACAGGGGGTGGACTATGGCTACACCTTC.